The rows below give T cell receptor beta chains drawn from one sample of a study of response to subunit inactivated influenza vaccine. TCRdb passed the RT-PCR reads through MiXCR, listing each CDR3 protein once. This sample yields more than 550,000 distinct CDR3 sequences, of which over 9% are seen a single time; 11% belongs to the top ten. These same records also appear under a second study, on T cells expressing NK-cell markers.

Specimen: PBMCs from blood, collected on the day of vaccination. These receptors were taken from a man aged 50-60 years who received an inactivated influenza vaccine. Each CDR3 is given with its conserved first and last residue. Each record gives: CDR3 length, V gene, J gene, clone size, CDR3 protein. Not all rows give a size; the values are once, few, many and, for expanded clones, a class.

16	TRBV7-9	TRBJ2-1	few	CASSLFSSGSTDEQFF
12	TRBV24-1	TRBJ2-3	many	CATGLASDTQYF
14	TRBV20-1	TRBJ1-6	-	CSASGGVHDSPLHF
18	TRBV5-1	TRBJ2-2	few	CASSLERIDRIPVGELFF
14	TRBV20-1	TRBJ2-2	-	CSAREFANTGELFF
16	TRBV27	TRBJ2-7	few	CASRGGVAISSYEQYF
15	TRBV5-5	TRBJ1-5	few	CASSRVGISNQPQHF
16	TRBV30	TRBJ1-1	-	CAWGPPVGTTNTEAFF
17	TRBV7-2	TRBJ1-3	-	CASSLALGRSRGNTIYF
15	TRBV20-1	TRBJ2-5	-	CSARDSVAPGETQYF
14	TRBV12-3/TRBV12-4	TRBJ1-2	-	CASSWGIANYGYTF
15	TRBV7-2	TRBJ2-2	many	CASSLTLLGTGELFF
14	TRBV7-7	TRBJ2-5	few	CASSRDGVSETQYF
13	TRBV30	TRBJ2-1	-	CAWRPQSYNEQFF
14	TRBV9	TRBJ2-3	-	CASSPRTSSDTQYF
15	TRBV27	TRBJ2-4	few	CASSPGTSGKNIQYF
16	TRBV28	TRBJ2-3	-	CASRPDRQNGQDTQYF
13	TRBV12-3/TRBV12-4	TRBJ2-7	-	CASSFAPGGEQYF
16	TRBV5-1	TRBJ2-1	-	CASSWDRGGWADEQFF
13	TRBV20-1	TRBJ2-2	few	CSARPRVGGELFF
16	TRBV5-6	TRBJ1-4	many	CASTRTFTGINEKLFF
13	TRBV29-1	TRBJ2-3	few	CSVDIAYTDTQYF
14	TRBV12-3/TRBV12-4	TRBJ1-2	-	CASSLARRHYGYTF
13	TRBV20-1	TRBJ1-5	many	CSAGGGGLQPQHF
15	TRBV7-6	TRBJ1-5	-	CASSLQSGFNQPQHF
19	TRBV20-1	TRBJ2-3	few	CSARAETQGAVAKADTQYF
13	TRBV12-3/TRBV12-4	TRBJ2-3	-	CASTMTNSDTQYF
19	TRBV29-1	TRBJ2-1	few	CSAGGLAGGSGSSYNEQFF
12	TRBV20-1	TRBJ1-5	few	CSARGGTLPQHF
11	TRBV30	TRBJ1-4	few	CAWRPGEKLFF
16	TRBV7-2	TRBJ2-2	-	CASSSGTGRGTGELFF
12	TRBV10-2	TRBJ1-1	-	CASSGQRPEAFF